One TCR beta chain is described in this entry. Its matching antigen is unknown. V was cut by 1 base and J by 1 base, with 10 bases left in between. Looked up from germline, CDR1 is SNHLY and CDR2 is FYNNEI. The CDR3 consists of 15 residues. This entry comes from a study of cytomegalovirus exposure and HLA in healthy donors. Overall study results and limits: Analysis performed later found roughly 17,000 TCR beta sequences associated with HLA alleles at 0.05 false discovery rate. It is likely that the observed cluster of highly shared sequence variants was a sequencing artifact. Some public TCRs appeared in many individuals, while most sequences were rare. In vitro checks showed that three CMV-associated chains really do target CMV antigens.

The PCR made use of 60 Vbeta and 13 Jbeta primers. This table comes from immunoSEQ multiplex PCR, and its TCRdb copy is limited to in-frame clones, with some not included. The table has 120,000 to 150,000 clones, approximately 76% seen once; the top ten hold approximately 2%. The sequencing input was PBMCs. The TCR originated in a man aged 40-49 years in good health and CMV-seronegative. The chain combines TRBV2 with TRBJ1-2; D remains unclear. The CDR3 sequence: CASSEDNTHNYGYTF. The DNA for the CDR3 is TGTGCCAGCAGTGAAGATAACACCCATAACTATGGCTACACCTTC.